The entry that follows covers one T cell receptor beta chain sequence. The data were taken from a study of blood T cell repertoires in COVID-19. Across the study: PBMCs, B-cell-depleted T cells, or T cells provided the cDNA or gDNA that made up the material.

Germline assignment: CDR1 LNHNV and CDR2 YYDKDF (reference sequence). CDR3 size: 15 residues. The trim removed 0 bases at V and 8 bases at J, leaving 3 bases unmatched. Per the original data handling: Estimation of nucleated cell counts was performed using reference gene primer amplification. Sequenced by immunoSEQ multiplex PCR; TCRdb stores in-frame clones only, minus some. V, J and clone size are taken as reported in that table, and D and trimming were inferred from the DNA itself. The data contain around 320,000 clones, over 85% of them singletons. The chain is built from TRBV15 and TRBJ2-1; TRBD1 agrees at 11 bases. The sample consisted of PBMCs or T cells enriched from blood (not recorded which). The TCR was taken from a woman aged 50 to 60 who had been exposed to COVID-19. Written as DNA, the CDR3 is TGTGCCACCAGCAGAGAACGGACAGGGGGCCATGAGCAGTTCTTC. Its translation: CATSRERTGGHEQFF.